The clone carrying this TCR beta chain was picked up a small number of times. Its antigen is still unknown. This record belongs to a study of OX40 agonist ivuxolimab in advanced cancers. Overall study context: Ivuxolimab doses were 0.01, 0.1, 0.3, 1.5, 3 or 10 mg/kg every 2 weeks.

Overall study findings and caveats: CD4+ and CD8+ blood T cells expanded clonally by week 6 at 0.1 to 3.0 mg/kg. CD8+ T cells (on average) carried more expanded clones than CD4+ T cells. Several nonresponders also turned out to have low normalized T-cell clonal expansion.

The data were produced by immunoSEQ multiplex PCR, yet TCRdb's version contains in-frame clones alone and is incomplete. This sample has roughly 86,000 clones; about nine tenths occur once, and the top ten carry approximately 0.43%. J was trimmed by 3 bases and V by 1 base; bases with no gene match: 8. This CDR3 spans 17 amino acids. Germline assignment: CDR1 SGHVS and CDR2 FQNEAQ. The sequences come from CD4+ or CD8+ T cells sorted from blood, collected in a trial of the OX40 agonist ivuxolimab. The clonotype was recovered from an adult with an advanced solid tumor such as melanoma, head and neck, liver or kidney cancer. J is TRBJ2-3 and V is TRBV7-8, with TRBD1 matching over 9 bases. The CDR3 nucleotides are TGTGCCAGCAGCTTAGGGCTTCCGGGACAGGGAACAGATACGCAGTATTTT. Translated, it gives CASSLGLPGQGTDTQYF.